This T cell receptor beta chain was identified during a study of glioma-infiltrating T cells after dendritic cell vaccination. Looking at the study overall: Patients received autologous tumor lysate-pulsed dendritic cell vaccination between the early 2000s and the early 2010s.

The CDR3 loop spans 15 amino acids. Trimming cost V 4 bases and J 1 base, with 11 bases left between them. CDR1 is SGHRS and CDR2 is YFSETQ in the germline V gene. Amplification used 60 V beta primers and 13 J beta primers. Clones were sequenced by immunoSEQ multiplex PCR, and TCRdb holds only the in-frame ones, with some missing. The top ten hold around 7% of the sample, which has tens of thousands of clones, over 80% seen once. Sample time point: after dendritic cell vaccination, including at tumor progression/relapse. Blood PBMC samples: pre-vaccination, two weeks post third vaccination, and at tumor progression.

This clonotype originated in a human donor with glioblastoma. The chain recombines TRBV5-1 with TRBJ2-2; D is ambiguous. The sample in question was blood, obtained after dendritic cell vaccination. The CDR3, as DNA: TGCGCCAGCAGCCCCCTCTCAGGGAACACCGGGGAGCTGTTTTTT. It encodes CASSPLSGNTGELFF. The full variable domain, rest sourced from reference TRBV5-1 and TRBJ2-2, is KAGVTQTPRYLIKTRGQQVTLSCSPISGHRSVSWYQQTPGQGLQFLFEYFSETQRNKGNFPGRFSGRQFSNSRSEMNVSTLELGDSALYLCASSPLSGNTGELFFGEGSRLTVL.